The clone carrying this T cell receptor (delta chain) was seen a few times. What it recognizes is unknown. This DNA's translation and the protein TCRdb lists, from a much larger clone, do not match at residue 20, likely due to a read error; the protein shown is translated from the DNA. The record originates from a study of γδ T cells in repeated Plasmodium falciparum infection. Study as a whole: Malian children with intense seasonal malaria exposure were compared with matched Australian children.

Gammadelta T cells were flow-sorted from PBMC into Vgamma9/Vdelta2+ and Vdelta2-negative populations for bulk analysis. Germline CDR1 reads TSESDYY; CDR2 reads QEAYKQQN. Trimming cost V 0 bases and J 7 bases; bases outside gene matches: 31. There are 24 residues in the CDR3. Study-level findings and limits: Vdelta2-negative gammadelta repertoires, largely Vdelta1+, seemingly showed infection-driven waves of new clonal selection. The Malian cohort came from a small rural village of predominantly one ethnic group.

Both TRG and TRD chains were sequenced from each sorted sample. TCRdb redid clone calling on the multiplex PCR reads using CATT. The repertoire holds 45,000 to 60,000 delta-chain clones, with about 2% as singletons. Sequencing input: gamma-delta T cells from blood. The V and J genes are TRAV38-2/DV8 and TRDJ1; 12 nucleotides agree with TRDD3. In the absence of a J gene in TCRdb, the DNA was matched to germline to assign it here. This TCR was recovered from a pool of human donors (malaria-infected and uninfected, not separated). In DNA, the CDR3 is TGTGCTTATAGGAGCGCGAGACGTTGGGACCCTTTACTGGGGGATACTTGGTCGGCCGCTAAACTCATCTTT. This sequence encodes CAYRSARRWDPLLGDTWSAAKLIF.